The 9 T cell receptor beta chains reported below all come from one sample, sequenced in a study of T-cell reconstitution after alpha-beta-depleted transplantation in children. Library preparation (for TCRbeta) was performed with unique molecular identifiers. TCRdb independently ran MiXCR on the PCR reads; one entry per CDR3 protein. The sample lists around 250,000 distinct CDR3 sequences; about 25% were seen once. Sequences were derived from PBMCs, sampled before TCRalphabeta/CD19-depleted stem cell transplant. The receptors were sampled from a girl aged 2-10 years with Fanconi anemia, due to receive a stem cell transplant.

The chain has TRBV5-1 and TRBJ2-7; 9 positions agree with TRBD2. The CDR3 is 17 residues long. Germline V gene data show CDR1 as SGHRS and CDR2 as YFSETQ. V dropped 2 bases and J dropped 4; count of bases not matched to a gene: 13. In DNA, the CDR3 is TGCGCCAGCAGCTTCGGGGCGTTAGCGGGAGTTGGATACGAGCAGTACTTC. It translates to CASSFGALAGVGYEQYF.

The DNA for the CDR3 is TGTGCCAGCAACACGCCGGACGGGTACACTGAAGCTTTCTTT. Residues: CASNTPDGYTEAFF. V gene TRBV4-2 combines with J gene TRBJ1-1; D unclear. CDR3 length equals 14 residues. The germline V gene encodes CDR1 LGHNA and CDR2 YNFKEQ. V was cut by 7 bases and J by 3 bases, with 15 bases left in between.

This clonotype turned up a few times. J is TRBJ2-3 and V is TRBV9, with D possibly called TRBD1 or TRBD2 (5 bases each). The germline V gene encodes CDR1 SGDLS and CDR2 YYNGEE. V was shortened by 0 bases and J by 4 bases, with 12 bases between the two germline ends. The CDR3 extends over 15 amino acids. CDR3 residues: CASSVEGTRSDTQYF. CDR3 DNA sequence: TGTGCCAGCAGCGTAGAGGGGACGCGGTCAGATACGCAGTATTTT.

This chain links TRBV29-1 with TRBJ2-7; D is ambiguous. Trimming shortened V by 5 bases and J by 0 bases, and 11 bases separated the two germline ends. The CDR3 has 13 residues. The germline V gene has CDR1 SQVTM and CDR2 ANQGSEA. The CDR3 region is CSVFGSASYEQYF. DNA of the CDR3: TGCAGCGTTTTTGGTTCCGCCTCCTACGAGCAGTACTTC.

This clonotype has ten or more counts. V gene TRBV29-1 combines with J gene TRBJ2-7; 11 bases line up with TRBD2. V was pared by 1 base and J by 0 bases, with 2 bases of the junction left unmatched. Germline V gives CDR1 SQVTM, CDR2 ANQGSEA. This CDR3 has 15 residues. The CDR3 DNA reads as TGCAGCGTTGAAGGGGGACTAGCGGACTCCTACGAGCAGTACTTC. Amino acid sequence: CSVEGGLADSYEQYF.

This clonotype was observed at least ten times. The chain has TRBV7-3 and TRBJ1-5; D not resolved. Germline lookup yields CDR1 SGHTA and CDR2 FQGTGA. Trimming cost V 2 bases and J 4 bases, with 6 bases left between them. This CDR3 is 13 amino acids long. As DNA, the CDR3 is TGTGCCAGCAGCTTAGGGCGAAATCAGCCCCAGCATTTT. It translates to CASSLGRNQPQHF.

This clonotype was recorded many times. The chain is built from TRBV20-1 and TRBJ1-2; 7 nucleotides agree with TRBD1. The CDR3 consists of 13 residues. Losses at the gene ends were 1 base for V and 4 bases for J; bases not matched to a gene: 3. In germline, CDR1 is DFQATT, CDR2 SNEGSKA (reference sequence). The CDR3 DNA reads as TGCAGTGCTAGAGGACAGGGAGTCTATGGCTACACCTTC. Translated: CSARGQGVYGYTF.

There are many counts of this clonotype. The rearrangement links TRBV12-3 or TRBV12-4 to TRBJ1-3; no reliable D call. Trimming took 7 bases from V and 7 from J, leaving 8 bases between them. The CDR3 length is 11 residues. The CDR3 here is CASTGLNTIYF. The CDR3 coding sequence is TGTGCCAGCACCGGACTCAACACCATATATTTT.

There are a few counts of this clonotype. CDR3 loop: CSASGLSSSTDTQYF. In DNA form, the CDR3 reads TGCAGTGCTAGTGGCCTGTCCTCTAGCACAGATACGCAGTATTTT. This chain joins TRBV20-1 and TRBJ2-3; D is unresolved. The V gene's germline CDR1 is DFQATT and CDR2 SNEGSKA (reference sequence). Trimming removed 3 bases from V and 0 bases from J, with 13 bases in between. The CDR3 contains 15 residues.